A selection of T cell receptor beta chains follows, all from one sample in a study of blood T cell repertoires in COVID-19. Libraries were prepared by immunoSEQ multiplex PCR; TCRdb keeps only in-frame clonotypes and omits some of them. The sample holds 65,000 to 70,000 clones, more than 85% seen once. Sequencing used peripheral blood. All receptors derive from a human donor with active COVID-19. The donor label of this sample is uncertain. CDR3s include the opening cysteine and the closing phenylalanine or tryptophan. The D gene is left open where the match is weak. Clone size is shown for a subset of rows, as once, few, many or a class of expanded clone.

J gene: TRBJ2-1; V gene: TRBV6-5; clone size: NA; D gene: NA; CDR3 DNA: TGTGCCAGCAGTTATGGCCAGCCGGGGGAGCAGTTCTTC; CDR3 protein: CASSYGQPGEQFF
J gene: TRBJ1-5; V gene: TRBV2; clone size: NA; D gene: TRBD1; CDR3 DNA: TGTGCCAGCACCAGCAGCGGGACAGGGGATCAGCCCCAGCATTTT; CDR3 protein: CASTSSGTGDQPQHF
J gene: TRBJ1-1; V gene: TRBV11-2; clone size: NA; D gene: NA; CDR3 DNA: TGTGCCAGCAGCCTAACCGGGGAGACTGAAGCTTTCTTT; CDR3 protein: CASSLTGETEAFF
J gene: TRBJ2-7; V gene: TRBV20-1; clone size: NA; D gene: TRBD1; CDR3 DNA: TGCAGTGCTAGTGGACAGGGCTCACCCTACGAGCAGTACTTC; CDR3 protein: CSASGQGSPYEQYF
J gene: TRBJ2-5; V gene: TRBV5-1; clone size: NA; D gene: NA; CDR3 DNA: TGCGCCAGCAGCTTCAGCGGGAAGGGGGGAGAGACCCAGTACTTC; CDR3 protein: CASSFSGKGGETQYF
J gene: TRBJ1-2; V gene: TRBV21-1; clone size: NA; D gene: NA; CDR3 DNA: TGTGCCAGCAGCAAAGCAGGGAGGGACTATGGCTACACCTTC; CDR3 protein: CASSKAGRDYGYTF
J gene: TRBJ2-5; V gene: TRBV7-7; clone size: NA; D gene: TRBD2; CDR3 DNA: TGTGCCAGCAGCCAATTACTAGCGGGGCAAGAGACCCAGTACTTC; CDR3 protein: CASSQLLAGQETQYF
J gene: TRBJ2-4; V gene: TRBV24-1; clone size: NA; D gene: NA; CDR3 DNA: TGTGCCACCAGCGGGACAGCGCGACGGGGGGCCAAAAACATTCAGTACTTC; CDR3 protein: CATSGTARRGAKNIQYF
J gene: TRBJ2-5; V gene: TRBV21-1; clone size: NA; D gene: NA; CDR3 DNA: TGTGCCAGCAGCCTACGACTAGCGGGAGGGACCCAAGAGACCCAGTACTTC; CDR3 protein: CASSLRLAGGTQETQYF
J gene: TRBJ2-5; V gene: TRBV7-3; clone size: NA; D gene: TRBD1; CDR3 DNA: TGTGCCAGCAGCCTCGACAGGGAAGAGACCCAGTACTTC; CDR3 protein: CASSLDREETQYF
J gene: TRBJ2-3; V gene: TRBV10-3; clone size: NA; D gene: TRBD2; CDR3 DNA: TGTGCCATCAGTGAGGTAGCGGGGGCAGATACGCAGTATTTT; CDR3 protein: CAISEVAGADTQYF
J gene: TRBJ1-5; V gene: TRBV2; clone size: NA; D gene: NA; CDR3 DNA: TGTGCCAGCAGAGGACAGAGAAATCAGCCCCAGCATTTT; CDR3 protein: CASRGQRNQPQHF
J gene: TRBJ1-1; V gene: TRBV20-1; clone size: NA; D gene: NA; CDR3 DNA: TGCAGTGGTCGACAGAACACTGAAGCTTTCTTT; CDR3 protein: CSGRQNTEAFF
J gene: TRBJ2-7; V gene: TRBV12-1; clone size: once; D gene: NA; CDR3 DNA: TGTGCCAGCAGCTTTGCTGGCGGGAGGGCCCCAAAGTTCGAGCAGTACTTC; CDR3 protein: CASSFAGGRAPKFEQYF
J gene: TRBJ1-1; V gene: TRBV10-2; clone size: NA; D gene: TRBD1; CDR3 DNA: TGCGCCAGCAGTAAGGGACAGGCGCTGGAAGCTTTCTTT; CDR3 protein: CASSKGQALEAFF
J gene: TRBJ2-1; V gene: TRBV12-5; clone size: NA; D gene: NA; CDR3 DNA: TGTGCTAGTGGTTCAAACATTGACTCGAGCTCCTACAATGAGCAGTTCTTC; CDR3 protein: CASGSNIDSSSYNEQFF
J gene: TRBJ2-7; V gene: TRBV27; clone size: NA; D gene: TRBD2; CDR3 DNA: TGTGCCAGCAGGTCTATGAGCGGGAGGGCACTTGAGCAGTACTTC; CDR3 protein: CASRSMSGRALEQYF
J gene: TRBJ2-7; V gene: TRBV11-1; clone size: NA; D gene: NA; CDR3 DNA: TGTGCCAGCAGCTCCCGAGGAAGCTACGAGCAGTACTTC; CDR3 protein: CASSSRGSYEQYF
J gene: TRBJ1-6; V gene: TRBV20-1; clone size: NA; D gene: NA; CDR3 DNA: TGCAGTGCTAGTAGTCCAGGGTCTAATTCACCCCTCCACTTT; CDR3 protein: CSASSPGSNSPLHF
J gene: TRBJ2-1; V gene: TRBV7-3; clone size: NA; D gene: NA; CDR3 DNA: TGTGCCAGCAGCCCGATAGCGGTAAGCTCCTACAATGAGCAGTTCTTC; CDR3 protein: CASSPIAVSSYNEQFF
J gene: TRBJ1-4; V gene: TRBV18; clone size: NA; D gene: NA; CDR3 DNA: TGTGCCAGCTCACCGACAGTGAACGAAAAACTGTTTTTT; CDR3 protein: CASSPTVNEKLFF
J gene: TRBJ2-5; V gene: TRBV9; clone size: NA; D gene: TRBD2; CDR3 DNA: TGTGCCAGCAGCGTAGTAGGGCTAGCGGACCAAGAGACCCAGTACTTC; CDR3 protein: CASSVVGLADQETQYF
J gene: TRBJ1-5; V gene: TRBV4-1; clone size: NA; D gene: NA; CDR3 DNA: TGCGCCAGCAGCCAAGATATGGACAGTCTTCGTCAGCCCCAGCATTTT; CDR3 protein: CASSQDMDSLRQPQHF